Given below is one TCR beta chain in context. Its antigen is still unknown. The source of the sample is a study of response to subunit inactivated influenza vaccine. Study findings and constraints: Each seasonal influenza vaccination recruits few new T cells, the authors suggested.

TCRdb independently ran MiXCR on the RT-PCR reads; one entry per CDR3 protein. The table includes 530,000 or so distinct CDR3 sequences, around 11% detected once. Germline V gene lookup returns CDR1 SQVTM and CDR2 ANQGSEA. The CDR3 length is 13 residues. Trimming cost V 7 bases and J 0 bases, with 12 bases left between them. The rearrangement links TRBV29-1 to TRBJ1-2; D is perhaps TRBD1 (5 bases). Source: PBMCs from blood, taken on the day of vaccination. The sequence derives from a man aged 50 or older who received an inactivated influenza vaccine. DNA of the CDR3: TGCAGCGCTAAAACAGGAACTAACTATGGCTACACCTTC. Its protein is CSAKTGTNYGYTF.